This T cell receptor beta chain was observed in a study of shared clonotypes between healthy human individuals. A single count supports this clone. CDR1 is SGHAT, CDR2 FQNNGV, per germline. The CDR3 runs 11 residues. Trimming stripped 6 bases from V and 13 bases from J, with 16 bases between. It was across several immunoSEQ plates that each subset's genomic DNA was evenly split. Produced via immunoSEQ multiplex PCR; TCRdb's table is partial and in-frame only. The table shows some 2.1 million clones, with approximately 94% occurring only once. Naive-designated CD8 cells lacked CD45RO, were positively enriched for CCR7, and omitted terminally differentiated effector memory CD45RA+ cells.

V and J are TRBV11-2 and TRBJ2-7; D unresolved. This TCR was sampled from a young man in good health. Sequenced input: naive CD8+ T cells sorted from blood. Here the CDR3 reads CASSFGLGRYF. CDR3 DNA: TGTGCCAGCAGTTTTGGTCTCGGTCGATACTTC.